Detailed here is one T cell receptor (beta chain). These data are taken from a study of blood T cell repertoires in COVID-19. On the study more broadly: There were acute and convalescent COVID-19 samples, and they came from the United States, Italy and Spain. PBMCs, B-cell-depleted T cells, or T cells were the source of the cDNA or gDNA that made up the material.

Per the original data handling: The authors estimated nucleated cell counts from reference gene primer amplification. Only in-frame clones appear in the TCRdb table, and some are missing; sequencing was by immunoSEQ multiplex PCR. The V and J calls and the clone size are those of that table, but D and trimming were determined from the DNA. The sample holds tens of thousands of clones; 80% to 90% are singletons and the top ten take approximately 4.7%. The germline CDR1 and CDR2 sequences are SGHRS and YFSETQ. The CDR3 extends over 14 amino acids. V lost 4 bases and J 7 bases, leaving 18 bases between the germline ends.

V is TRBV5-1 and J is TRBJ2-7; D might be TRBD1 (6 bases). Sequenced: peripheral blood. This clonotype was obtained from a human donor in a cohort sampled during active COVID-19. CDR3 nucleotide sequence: TGCGCCAGCAGCCCTGACAGGAGTCAGTTAGAGCAGTACTTC. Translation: CASSPDRSQLEQYF.